Below are 13 T cell receptor beta chains sequenced from a single sample in a study of Graves' ophthalmopathy and Graves' hyperthyroidism. TCR beta CDR3 regions were amplified from RNA transcripts. HTBI-primed RT-PCR formed the first round, and a multiplex PCR formed the second. TCRdb reprocessed the multiplex PCR reads with MiXCR, giving one entry per CDR3 protein. The data show over 650,000 distinct CDR3 sequences, 35% to 50% seen once. The sample comprised peripheral blood. The receptors were gathered from an adult man with Graves' ophthalmopathy.

This clonotype occurred many times. The genes are TRBV7-9 and TRBJ1-2; D unclear. V shed 7 bases and J shed 5 bases, with 14 bases lying between them. Germline V lookup: CDR1 SEHNR, CDR2 FQNEAQ (reference sequence). The CDR3 has 13 residues. This CDR3 is CASTREEVYGYTF. CDR3 DNA sequence: TGTGCCAGCACCCGAGAGGAGGTTTATGGCTACACCTTC.

This clonotype was recorded at least ten times. This chain joins TRBV24-1 and TRBJ1-2; TRBD1 matches at 8 bases. The junction had 3 bases not matched to a gene; V was cut back by 3 bases and J by 4 bases. The CDR3 runs to 14 residues. Germline CDR1 and CDR2: KGHDR and SFDVKD. The DNA of the CDR3 is TGTGCCACCAGTGATGGACAGGGAATCTATGGCTACACCTTC. Its protein is CATSDGQGIYGYTF.

The V and J genes are TRBV7-7 and TRBJ1-3; D may be TRBD1 (6 bases). CDR3 length: 13 residues. CDR1 and CDR2 from the germline V gene are SSHAT and FNYEAQ (reference sequence). CDR3 sequence: CAWQGSSGNTIYF. The CDR3 bases are TGTGCTTGGCAGGGGAGCTCTGGAAACACCATATATTTT.

This clonotype was detected a few times. The chain combines TRBV20-1 with TRBJ2-7, with 8 bases matching TRBD2. The CDR3 has 21 amino acids. Germline CDR1 reads DFQATT; CDR2 reads SNEGSKA (reference sequence). J was trimmed by 2 bases and V by 1 base; bases with no gene match: 25. CDR3 protein: CSARVWSATGGERDLTYEQYF. The CDR3 DNA sequence: TGCAGTGCTAGAGTCTGGAGCGCCACCGGGGGGGAGAGAGACTTAACCTACGAGCAGTACTTC.

The chain has TRBV27 and TRBJ1-2, with a tentative D call TRBD1 (5 bases). Germline V gives CDR1 MNHEY, CDR2 SMNVEV (reference sequence). This CDR3 region has 13 residues. V lost 5 bases, J lost 6 bases, and 13 bases lay in between. The CDR3 sequence is CASSRWGGDGYTF. CDR3 bases: TGTGCCAGCAGTCGATGGGGGGGTGATGGCTACACCTTC.

The chain has TRBV6-2 or TRBV6-3 and TRBJ2-7, with a tentative D call TRBD1 (6 bases). Germline V lookup: CDR1 MNHEY, CDR2 SVGEGT. This CDR3 is 14 amino acids long. With 0 bases removed from V and 3 bases from J, the gap between germline ends came to 9 bases. Here the CDR3 DNA reads TGTGCCAGCAGTTACTCGACAGGTTACTACGAGCAGTACTTC. This sequence encodes CASSYSTGYYEQYF.

A single count supports this clonotype. Germline is not matched at one junction end, which may reflect a read error. The rearrangement uses TRBV6-5 and TRBJ1-1, with 11 bases identical to TRBD1. The CDR3 is 13 residues long. The V gene's germline CDR1 is MNHEY and CDR2 SVGAGI. For the CDR3, the DNA is TGCGCCAGCAGTGAGATGGGACAGGGGGGTGCTTTCTTT. Translated, it gives CASSEMGQGGAFF.

This clonotype was counted many times. V usage is TRBV2 and J usage is TRBJ1-4, with TRBD1 identical over 7 bases. The V gene's germline CDR1 is SNHLY and CDR2 FYNNEI. V trimming: 6 bases; J trimming: 5 bases; junction bases outside the gene matches: 6. The CDR3 has 14 residues. In DNA form, the CDR3 reads TGTGCCAGCAGCCCGGGACAGAAGAATGAAAAACTGTTTTTT. Amino acid sequence: CASSPGQKNEKLFF.

On this clonotype: Since a much larger clone is just one base distant, this may be a read error. The V call is TRBV19, the J call TRBJ2-2, with D perhaps TRBD1 or TRBD2 (5 bases each). The CDR3 runs to 13 residues. CDR1 and CDR2 (germline): LNHDA, SQIVND (reference sequence). In DNA, the CDR3 is TGTGCCAGTAGTGCCAGGGATACCGGGGAGCTGCTTTTT. Encoded protein: CASSARDTGELLF.

This clonotype came up many times. This rearrangement joins TRBV7-3 to TRBJ2-5; possible D gene TRBD1, 7 bases. V was trimmed by 3 bases and J by 5 bases, leaving 13 bases between them. Germline-derived CDR1 and CDR2 are SGHTA and FQGTGA. The CDR3 is 14 residues long. The CDR3 loop is CASSFQGGLETQYF. CDR3 coding DNA: TGTGCCAGCAGCTTCCAGGGGGGCCTGGAGACCCAGTACTTC.

This rearrangement joins TRBV15 to TRBJ2-7; perhaps TRBD1 as D (6 bases). Germline V CDR1 and CDR2: LNHNV, YYDKDF (reference sequence). The CDR3 has 14 amino acids. Trimming pared 0 bases from V and 6 bases from J, leaving 12 bases between. For the CDR3, the DNA is TGTGCCACCAGCAGAGATTGGCCAGGGGTCGAGCAGTACTTC. Encoded protein: CATSRDWPGVEQYF.

The sample holds many counts of this clonotype. The chain links TRBV2 to TRBJ1-2; 7 bases line up with TRBD1. The CDR3 sequence is 14 residues long. V lost 6 bases, J lost 7 bases, and 11 bases stayed unmatched. The germline gives CDR1 SNHLY, CDR2 FYNNEI. The CDR3 reads CASSDPQGGSGYTF. The CDR3 region has the DNA TGTGCCAGCAGCGACCCTCAGGGGGGCTCTGGCTACACCTTC.

The chain is built from TRBV10-3 and TRBJ2-5; a weak D match, TRBD1 (5 bases). From germline, CDR1 is ENHRY and CDR2 SYGVKD. The CDR3 length is 14 residues. Trimming removed 5 bases from V and 4 bases from J, with 14 bases in between. The CDR3 is CAISPIGVGETQYF. CDR3 coding DNA: TGTGCCATCAGTCCGATAGGGGTCGGAGAGACCCAGTACTTC.